One T cell receptor beta chain is described in this entry. The antigen remains unidentified. With a duration under 2 months, the hyperthyroidism was newly diagnosed in patients aged 18 to 65. This entry comes from a study of T cells in Graves' hyperthyroidism and ophthalmopathy. This CDR3 has 14 residues. The germline V gene encodes CDR1 SQVTM and CDR2 ANQGSEA. Trimming removed 4 bases at V and 5 bases at J, with 17 bases between. RNA transcripts yielded amplified TCR beta CDR3 regions. Using the HTBI primer set, a first-round RT-PCR was run on the TCR CDR3. Via MiXCR, TCRdb re-called the multiplex PCR reads, giving one row per CDR3 protein. Of about 350,000 distinct CDR3 sequences listed, about 15% are singletons. Findings and caveats of the study: Most expanded thyroid clonotypes above 0.001 recurred in blood. The model's output predicted ophthalmopathy at a median of about 6.5 months prior to onset.

The specimen was blood. The receptor's source is a woman in her twenties or thirties with Graves' hyperthyroidism. The V call is TRBV29-1, the J call TRBJ1-2; TRBD1 is a possible D gene (5 bases). For the CDR3, the DNA is TGCAGCGTTGTCCCAGGGCAGGGTATTTATGGCTACACCTTC. Its translation is CSVVPGQGIYGYTF.